This T cell receptor (beta chain) was identified during a study of PD-1 and CTLA-4 blockade in melanoma. Repertoires were generated with immunoSEQ multiplex PCR, while TCRdb's copy carries only in-frame clones and drops some. Of about 32,000 clones listed, less than 90% are singletons. The table lists this clone with a count of one. The CDR3 has 14 amino acids. The V end was cut by 5 bases, the J end by 4 bases, with 12 bases between. Germline V lookup: CDR1 SNHLY, CDR2 FYNNEI. The V and J genes are TRBV2 and TRBJ2-1, with D possibly being TRBD1 or TRBD2 (6 bases each). The source material was CD8+ T cells from peripheral blood, sampled from a patient given anti-PD-1 treatment. The source is a human donor with melanoma. The CDR3 region has the DNA TGTGCCAGCAGTCTGGGGGGCAGTTACAATGAGCAGTTCTTC. This translates into CASSLGGSYNEQFF.